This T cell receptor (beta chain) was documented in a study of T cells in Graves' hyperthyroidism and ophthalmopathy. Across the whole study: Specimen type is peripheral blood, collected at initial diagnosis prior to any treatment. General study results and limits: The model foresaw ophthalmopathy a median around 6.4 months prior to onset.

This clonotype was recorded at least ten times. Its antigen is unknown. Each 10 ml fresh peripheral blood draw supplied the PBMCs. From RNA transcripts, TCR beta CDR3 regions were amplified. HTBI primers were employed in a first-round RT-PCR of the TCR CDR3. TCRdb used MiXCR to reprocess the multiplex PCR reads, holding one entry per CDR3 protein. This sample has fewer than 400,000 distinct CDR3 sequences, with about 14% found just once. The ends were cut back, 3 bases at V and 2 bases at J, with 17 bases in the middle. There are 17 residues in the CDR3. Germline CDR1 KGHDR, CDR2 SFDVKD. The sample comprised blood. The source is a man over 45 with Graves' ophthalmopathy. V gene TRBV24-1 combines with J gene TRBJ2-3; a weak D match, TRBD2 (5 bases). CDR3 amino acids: CATSDPTMGRDTDTQYF. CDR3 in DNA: TGTGCCACCAGTGATCCAACGATGGGCCGGGACACAGATACGCAGTATTTT.